The next 8 T cell receptor beta chains were all read from a single sample in a study of blood T cell repertoires in COVID-19. The method was immunoSEQ multiplex PCR; TCRdb's version includes in-frame clones alone and lacks a portion of them. The table includes more than 200,000 clones, over 70% detected once. Sequences were obtained from peripheral blood. The receptor source for this set is a woman aged 80 or older with acute or convalescent COVID-19.

This rearrangement joins TRBV2 to TRBJ1-3, with 8 positions matching TRBD1. Germline CDR1 and CDR2: SNHLY and FYNNEI. The J segment lost 4 bases and the V segment lost 4 bases, leaving 6 bases of the junction unmatched. This CDR3 is built from 15 residues. CDR3 bases: TGTGCCAGCAGTGTTAGACAGGGGCAAGGAAACACCATATATTTT. Encoded protein: CASSVRQGQGNTIYF.

The chain is built from TRBV6-5 and TRBJ1-6; D unresolved. This CDR3 has 15 amino acids. Looked up from germline, CDR1 is MNHEY and CDR2 is SVGAGI. The V end was cut by 0 bases, the J end by 5 bases, with 8 bases between. CDR3 coding DNA: TGTGCCAGCAGTTACTCGAACAGAGATAATTCACCCCTCCACTTT. As protein: CASSYSNRDNSPLHF.

This chain links TRBV7-2 with TRBJ1-6, with D possibly matching TRBD1 (5 bases). The CDR3 runs 19 residues. The germline V gene has CDR1 SGHTA and CDR2 FQGNSA. The V and J ends lost 0 bases and 1 base respectively, with 16 bases between them. CDR3 in amino acids: CASSLAGVLGGSYNSPLHF. The CDR3 coding sequence is TGTGCCAGCAGCTTAGCAGGGGTCTTAGGTGGATCCTATAATTCACCCCTCCACTTT.

This chain uses TRBV19 with TRBJ2-7, with no clear D. Germline CDR1 LNHDA, CDR2 SQIVND (reference sequence). The CDR3 length is 12 residues. The germline V and J ends were trimmed by 6 bases and 3 bases, with 9 bases remaining between them. The CDR3 sequence: CASRSRIYEQYF. DNA of the CDR3: TGTGCCAGTAGGAGCAGGATCTACGAGCAGTACTTC.

The genes are TRBV10-3 and TRBJ1-1; TRBD1 aligns across 7 bases. The CDR3 contains 13 residues. CDR1 ENHRY and CDR2 SYGVKD come from the germline V gene. The ends lost 10 bases at V and 8 bases at J; junction bases unmatched: 13. The CDR3 DNA follows: TGTGCCAGCAGAGGGGGCGATGTACTAGAAGCTTTCTTT. Amino acid sequence: CASRGGDVLEAFF.

The chain is built from TRBV24-1 and TRBJ2-1; 8 bases fit TRBD2. V lost 3 bases and J lost 0; bases outside the gene matches: 9. From germline, CDR1 is KGHDR and CDR2 SFDVKD. There are 18 residues in the CDR3. CDR3 loop: CATSDPSLAGSSYNEQFF. CDR3 nucleotides: TGTGCCACCAGTGATCCGAGTCTAGCGGGTAGCTCCTACAATGAGCAGTTCTTC.

The rearrangement links TRBV5-1 to TRBJ1-2; 9 bases align to TRBD1. V was pared by 0 bases and J by 6 bases, with 3 bases of the junction left unmatched. The CDR3 is 14 residues long. CDR1 is SGHRS, CDR2 YFSETQ, per germline. CDR3 DNA: TGCGCCAGCAGCTTGGGGGGACAGGGACATGGCTACACCTTC. Its protein product is CASSLGGQGHGYTF.

The chain employs TRBV6-1 and TRBJ1-5, with 7 bases aligning to TRBD1. The CDR3 has 14 amino acids. Germline-derived CDR1 and CDR2 are MNHNS and SASEGT. J lost 3 bases, V lost 7 bases, and 6 bases had no gene match. CDR3 coding DNA: TGTGCCAGCATGAGGGACAGTCTCAATCAGCCCCAGCATTTT. It codes for CASMRDSLNQPQHF.